Listed below are T cell receptor beta chains from one sample, sequenced in a study of blood T cells in healthy people across ages. TCRdb independently ran MiXCR on the 5' RACE reads; one entry per CDR3 protein. The sample shows hundreds of thousands of distinct CDR3 sequences, around 46% of them seen only once. The sample taken for sequencing was blood. Receptor source: a woman in her sixties in good health. Each CDR3 is given with its conserved first and last residue. Each record gives: clone size, V gene, D gene, CDR3 length, J gene, CDR3 DNA, CDR3 protein. The D gene is left open where the match is weak. The size of a clone is reported for some rows only, either as once, few or many, or as a class for expanded clones.

few	TRBV5-1	-	15	TRBJ2-1	TGCGCCAGCCAACCCCTACTAGCCGGGTACAATGAGCAGTTCTTC	CASQPLLAGYNEQFF
once	TRBV5-4	TRBD2	16	TRBJ2-1	TGTGCCAGCAGCTTGGGGGGGACTAGCTCTTTAAATGAGCAGTTCTTC	CASSLGGTSSLNEQFF
-	TRBV6-2/TRBV6-3	TRBD1	15	TRBJ2-5	TGTGCCAGCAGGGTGACAGGGGGCCCACCAGAGACCCAGTACTTC	CASRVTGGPPETQYF
few	TRBV20-1	-	16	TRBJ2-6	TGCAGTGCCCCTGGGGCCCCGAACTCTGGGGCCAACGTCCTGACTTTC	CSAPGAPNSGANVLTF
-	TRBV11-2	-	14	TRBJ2-2	TGTGCCAGCAGCTTCGGGGAAAACACCGGGGAGCTGTTTTTT	CASSFGENTGELFF
-	TRBV9	-	12	TRBJ2-3	TGTGCCAGCAGCGACAGGCAAGATACGCAGTATTTT	CASSDRQDTQYF
few	TRBV7-2	-	12	TRBJ2-7	TGTGCCAGCAGCTTACAGGATTCCGAGCAGTACTTC	CASSLQDSEQYF
-	TRBV7-3	-	17	TRBJ2-2	TGTGCCAGCAGCCCCTCGGGGGGCAAGCCGAACACCGGGGAGCTGTTTTTT	CASSPSGGKPNTGELFF
-	TRBV7-2	-	15	TRBJ2-1	TGTGCCAGCACCCCACAGGGACATCGATACAATGAGCAGTTCTTC	CASTPQGHRYNEQFF
-	TRBV20-1	TRBD2	13	TRBJ2-2	TGCAGTGCCACCGGGACTACCACCGGGGAGCTGTTTTTT	CSATGTTTGELFF
-	TRBV6-5	-	14	TRBJ2-5	TGTGCCAGCAGCCATGGACAGCCGCAAGAGACCCAGTACTTC	CASSHGQPQETQYF
many	TRBV12-3/TRBV12-4	-	15	TRBJ2-1	TGTGCCAGCAGTTTTGACGGCGGGGGCGCTGGGGAGCAGTTCTTC	CASSFDGGGAGEQFF
-	TRBV7-2	-	17	TRBJ2-7	TGTGCCAGCAGCTTAGTGGGACTGGGGGCCGATGTGCACGAGCAGTACTTC	CASSLVGLGADVHEQYF
few	TRBV10-3	-	17	TRBJ2-1	TGTGCCATCAGTGAGACCGGACCGCCACGGTCCTACAATGAGCAGTTCTTC	CAISETGPPRSYNEQFF
few	TRBV5-1	-	16	TRBJ2-7	TGCGCCAGCTCCAATGGCGTAAGCATCGTATCCTACGAGCAGTACTTC	CASSNGVSIVSYEQYF
many	TRBV29-1	-	15	TRBJ2-7	TGCAGCGTTGACTGGTCCGGCAGGGGCCTCCGCGAGCAGTACTTC	CSVDWSGRGLREQYF
many	TRBV10-3	TRBD2	14	TRBJ2-4	TGTGCCATCAGAGGGGAGGGAGGAGGAGACATTCAGTACTTC	CAIRGEGGGDIQYF
-	TRBV7-2	TRBD1	13	TRBJ1-2	TGTGCCGGCAGCCCCGGACAGGGGTATGGCTACACCTTC	CAGSPGQGYGYTF
many	TRBV7-2	-	14	TRBJ2-7	TGTGCCAGCAGCTTATCGCCCAGGGTCTACGAGCAGTACTTC	CASSLSPRVYEQYF
few	TRBV5-1	TRBD1	15	TRBJ2-7	TGCGCCAGCAGCACCGCCGGGACAGGGATTCACGAGCAGTACTTC	CASSTAGTGIHEQYF
few	TRBV4-3	TRBD1	15	TRBJ2-7	TGCGCCAGCAGCTATACTGGACAGGGGAGGGATGAGCAGTACTTC	CASSYTGQGRDEQYF
-	TRBV4-3	-	16	TRBJ2-1	TGCGCCAGCAGCCAAGGCAGGACCGATTCCTACAATGAGCAGTTCTTC	CASSQGRTDSYNEQFF
-	TRBV2	-	12	TRBJ2-4	TGTGCCAGCTCTACAGGACGGAACATTCAGTACTTC	CASSTGRNIQYF
-	TRBV20-1	TRBD1	16	TRBJ1-5	TGCAGTGCGAAGGGACAGGGTTTATCTAGCAATCAGCCCCAGCATTTT	CSAKGQGLSSNQPQHF
few	TRBV4-2	TRBD1	16	TRBJ1-1	TGTGCCAGCAGCCGAAACAGCCCGGGACAGTACACTGAAGCTTTCTTT	CASSRNSPGQYTEAFF
few	TRBV11-2	TRBD1	22	TRBJ1-5	TGTGCCAGCAGCTCGTCCCGGGACAGGAATGTAGTTTATCGTTCCGGCAATCAGCCCCAGCATTTT	CASSSSRDRNVVYRSGNQPQHF
-	TRBV11-2	-	16	TRBJ2-3	TGTGCCAGCAGCTTCCGGTGGGACACCAGCACAGATACGCAGTATTTT	CASSFRWDTSTDTQYF
few	TRBV4-2	-	17	TRBJ1-4	TGTGCCAGCAGCCAAGATGAAAGGGTGTTGGTATATGAAAAACTGTTTTTT	CASSQDERVLVYEKLFF
-	TRBV5-1	-	15	TRBJ1-5	TGCGCCAGCAGCTTGGAAAGCGGGGCAAATCAGCCCCAGCATTTT	CASSLESGANQPQHF
few	TRBV7-2	-	15	TRBJ1-2	TGTGCCAGCAGCCCAGCGGCGGGGCAAGGACATGGCTACACCTTC	CASSPAAGQGHGYTF
few	TRBV10-3	-	11	TRBJ1-1	TGTGCCATCAGACAGGCCTCTGAAGCTTTCTTT	CAIRQASEAFF
once	TRBV5-1	TRBD1	15	TRBJ2-1	TGCGCCAGCAGCTTGGCCCGGACAGGGTTAAATGAGCAGTTCTTC	CASSLARTGLNEQFF
few	TRBV6-6	-	15	TRBJ1-5	TGTGCCAGCAGTTGGGATAGACATAGCAATCAGCCCCAGCATTTT	CASSWDRHSNQPQHF
many	TRBV7-2	-	12	TRBJ2-3	TGTGCCAGCAGTTTTAGCACAGATACGCAGTATTTT	CASSFSTDTQYF
-	TRBV20-1	-	12	TRBJ2-1	TGCAGTGCTGAGGACTTTTACAATGAGCAGTTCTTC	CSAEDFYNEQFF
few	TRBV10-3	TRBD1	15	TRBJ2-5	TGTGCCATCAGTGCGACAGGGGGTGGGAAAGAGACCCAGTACTTC	CAISATGGGKETQYF
few	TRBV29-1	-	13	TRBJ2-7	TGCAGCGTAGAAGACAGGAGCTCCTACGAGCAGTACTTC	CSVEDRSSYEQYF
-	TRBV29-1	TRBD1	12	TRBJ2-5	TGCAGCGTCCAACAGGGGGGAGAGACCCAGTACTTC	CSVQQGGETQYF
many	TRBV29-1	-	14	TRBJ2-3	TGCAGCGTTGGGGTCCCAACAGTCACAGATACGCAGTATTTT	CSVGVPTVTDTQYF
-	TRBV28	TRBD2	14	TRBJ2-5	TGTGCCAGCAGTTTGGAGAGACTAGCGGGGTTCCAGTACTTC	CASSLERLAGFQYF